A single sample is the source of the 30 T cell receptor beta chains below, sequenced in a study of T cells in localized non-small cell lung cancer. Repertoires were generated with immunoSEQ multiplex PCR, while TCRdb's copy carries only in-frame clones and drops some. This sample has roughly 17,000 clones, with over 70% found just once. This material consisted of peripheral blood, taken before any cancer treatment. Receptors were obtained from a male donor aged 60 or over with stage III lung adenocarcinoma.

The chain recombines TRBV2 with TRBJ2-3, with D possibly TRBD2 on 6 matching bases. From germline, CDR1 is SNHLY and CDR2 FYNNEI. CDR3 length equals 12 residues. Trimming removed 6 bases from V and 3 bases from J, with 7 bases in between. The CDR3 coding sequence is TGTGCCAGCAGGGGACTTACAGATACGCAGTATTTT. Translating it yields CASRGLTDTQYF.

The V call is TRBV12-5, the J call TRBJ1-4; D is perhaps TRBD1 (5 bases). Germline CDR1 and CDR2: LGHNT and FRNRAP. With 4 bases removed from V and 3 bases from J, the gap between germline ends came to 15 bases. The CDR3 consists of 16 residues. In nucleotides, the CDR3 is TGTGCTAGTGGTTACCAATCGGGACGATCTAATGAAAAACTGTTTTTT. Translating it yields CASGYQSGRSNEKLFF.

The chain links TRBV10-3 to TRBJ2-2; 9 nucleotides align to TRBD2. The germline V gene encodes CDR1 ENHRY and CDR2 SYGVKD. V dropped 10 bases and J dropped 7; count of bases not matched to a gene: 10. The CDR3 has 14 residues. In DNA, the CDR3 is TGTGCCACCCTCCCGGGACTAGCCGTCGGGGAGCTGTTTTTT. Residues: CATLPGLAVGELFF.

This clone was recorded only once. This chain uses TRBV7-4 with TRBJ1-3; D is unclear. The CDR3 is 14 residues long. V lost 5 bases and J 4 bases, leaving 12 bases between the germline ends. The germline gives CDR1 SGHVT, CDR2 SQSDAQ. This CDR3 is CASSGPGPGNTIYF. The DNA for the CDR3 is TGTGCCAGCAGCGGCCCCGGGCCGGGAAACACCATATATTTT.

The chain recombines TRBV2 with TRBJ2-7, with D unclear. Per germline, CDR1 SNHLY and CDR2 FYNNEI. The CDR3 sequence is 13 residues long. The V end lost 3 bases, the J end lost 4 bases, and 10 bases lay between the germline ends. The CDR3 coding sequence is TGTGCCAGCAGTGAGGCTCGGGCGTACGAGCAGTACTTC. This encodes CASSEARAYEQYF. Combining the CDR3 with reference TRBV2 and TRBJ2-7 gives the whole variable domain EPEVTQTPSHQVTQMGQEVILRCVPISNHLYFYWYRQILGQKVEFLVSFYNNEISEKSEIFDDQFSVERPDGSNFTLKIRSTKLEDSAMYFCASSEARAYEQYFGPGTRLTVT.

The CDR3 is CASSQAGSARYEQYF. The CDR3 DNA sequence: TGTGCCAGCAGCCAAGCTGGTTCAGCAAGGTACGAGCAGTACTTC. V usage is TRBV14 and J usage is TRBJ2-7; D not resolved. Trimming shortened V by 1 base and J by 4 bases, and 14 bases separated the two germline ends. This CDR3 is 15 amino acids long. Germline loops: CDR1 SGHDN, CDR2 FVKESK.

The chain is built from TRBV5-5 and TRBJ2-6; D remains ambiguous. This CDR3 contains 15 residues. V was clipped by 0 bases and J by 4 bases, with 8 bases between them. Germline CDR1 reads SGHKS; CDR2 reads YYEKEE (reference sequence). The CDR3 region has the DNA TGTGCCAGCAGCTTGGCGGCGGCAGGGGCCAACGTCCTGACTTTC. Its protein product is CASSLAAAGANVLTF.

This rearrangement joins TRBV2 to TRBJ2-3; 8 nucleotides line up with TRBD2. V lost 4 bases and J lost 2; bases outside the gene matches: 5. Germline lookup yields CDR1 SNHLY and CDR2 FYNNEI. The CDR3 length is 15 residues. CDR3 in amino acids: CASSGSGAFTDTQYF. In DNA form, the CDR3 reads TGTGCCAGCAGTGGTAGCGGGGCGTTCACAGATACGCAGTATTTT.

The chain combines TRBV5-1 with TRBJ2-2, with D maybe TRBD1 (6 bases). This CDR3 is built from 15 residues. Germline CDR1 SGHRS, CDR2 YFSETQ. Trimming shortened V by 1 base and J by 1 base, and 8 bases separated the two germline ends. The CDR3 DNA sequence: TGCGCCAGCAGCTTGTGGGGGCAGAACACCGGGGAGCTGTTTTTT. Protein product: CASSLWGQNTGELFF.

V and J are TRBV9 and TRBJ2-1; the match to TRBD2 covers 8 bases. This CDR3 region has 16 residues. After removal of 3 bases from V and 6 bases from J, the junction contained 11 bases not matched to a gene. Germline V gene lookup returns CDR1 SGDLS and CDR2 YYNGEE. The CDR3 bases are TGTGCCAGCAGCGGAGGGATAATAGCGGGGATCAATGAGCAGTTCTTC. Protein sequence: CASSGGIIAGINEQFF.

This clone appeared once. The genes are TRBV2 and TRBJ2-1; 13 nucleotides line up with TRBD2. The J segment lost 8 bases and the V segment lost 6 bases, leaving 10 bases of the junction unmatched. This CDR3 region has 16 residues. Looked up from germline, CDR1 is SNHLY and CDR2 is FYNNEI. CDR3 residues: CASRLLAGGPGDEQFF. The CDR3 DNA sequence: TGTGCCAGCAGGCTACTAGCGGGGGGGCCTGGAGATGAGCAGTTCTTC.

J is TRBJ2-7 and V is TRBV5-4; TRBD1 aligns across 10 bases. The germline V gene has CDR1 SGHNT and CDR2 YYREEE (reference sequence). CDR3 length: 15 amino acids. V gave up 4 bases and J gave up 3 bases; unmatched junction bases: 7. For the CDR3, the DNA is TGTGCCAGCAGCAACCCGGGACAGGGGATCTACGAGCAGTACTTC. Translated, it gives CASSNPGQGIYEQYF.

The chain recombines TRBV6-1 with TRBJ2-1, with 10 bases matching TRBD2. V lost 7 bases to trimming and J lost 4 bases; unmatched junction nucleotides: 7. The CDR3 loop spans 15 amino acids. Germline V gene sequence: CDR1 MNHNS, CDR2 SASEGT. CDR3 sequence reads: CASIRSGGVYNEQFF. For the CDR3, the DNA is TGTGCCAGCATTCGCAGCGGGGGGGTATACAATGAGCAGTTCTTC.

V and J are TRBV11-2 and TRBJ2-5; TRBD1 is a possible D gene (6 bases). Germline V lookup: CDR1 SGHAT, CDR2 FQNNGV. The CDR3 runs 14 residues. With 6 bases removed from V and 4 bases from J, the gap between germline ends came to 15 bases. The CDR3 DNA is TGTGCCAGCAGTCAACAGGGCTTCGGAGAGACCCAGTACTTC. Protein sequence: CASSQQGFGETQYF.

The chain employs TRBV6-5 and TRBJ1-6; D call uncertain. This CDR3 contains 15 residues. Trimming took off 5 bases at V and 5 bases at J, with 13 bases between the two ends. Germline lookup yields CDR1 MNHEY and CDR2 SVGAGI. The CDR3 nucleotides are TGTGCCAGCAGTGCCCGTGGGTTGGATAATTCACCCCTCCACTTT. This gives the protein CASSARGLDNSPLHF.

V is TRBV7-2 and J is TRBJ2-7; TRBD2 matches at 8 bases. Germline values: CDR1 SGHTA, CDR2 FQGNSA. J lost 3 bases, V lost 5 bases, and 9 bases had no gene match. The CDR3 extends over 15 amino acids. CDR3 loop: CASSLTTGGNYEQYF. CDR3 coding DNA: TGTGCCAGCAGCCTGACGACGGGAGGGAACTACGAGCAGTACTTC.

The chain joins TRBV5-8 to TRBJ1-5; a possible D gene is TRBD1 (5 bases). Trimming took 0 bases from V and 8 from J, leaving 12 bases between them. Germline lookup yields CDR1 SGHTS and CDR2 YDEGEE. CDR3 length equals 14 residues. CDR3 amino acids: CASSLGTGGKPQHF. DNA of the CDR3: TGTGCCAGCAGCTTGGGAACGGGGGGGAAGCCCCAGCATTTT.

This chain connects TRBV19 to TRBJ1-1; D possibly corresponds to TRBD1 (6 bases). CDR1 and CDR2 (germline): LNHDA, SQIVND (reference sequence). Trimming stripped 4 bases from V and 0 bases from J, with 21 bases between. The CDR3 runs to 18 residues. Written as DNA, the CDR3 is TGTGCCAGTAGTAGGGAACAGGGCCGCTCTATGATGAACACTGAAGCTTTCTTT. The encoded protein is CASSREQGRSMMNTEAFF.

The V call is TRBV4-1, the J call TRBJ1-2, with D possibly matching TRBD1 (5 bases). The CDR3 is 15 residues long. Germline lookup yields CDR1 MGHRA and CDR2 YSYEKL. V was pared by 5 bases and J by 1 base, with 14 bases between. CDR3 nucleotide sequence: TGCGCCAGCAGCGGAGACAGATTTGTTAACTATGGCTACACCTTC. Its translation is CASSGDRFVNYGYTF.

This clone was seen just once. The chain carries TRBV6-1 and TRBJ2-3; 9 positions agree with TRBD2. V lost 1 base to trimming and J lost 1 base; unmatched junction nucleotides: 12. The CDR3 has 19 residues. Germline lookup yields CDR1 MNHNS and CDR2 SASEGT. CDR3 loop: CASSEDAGGAIGGTDTQYF. The CDR3 DNA sequence: TGTGCCAGCAGTGAAGATGCGGGGGGGGCCATAGGGGGCACAGATACGCAGTATTTT.

CDR3 protein: CASSYDGEKLFF. The CDR3 region has the DNA TGCGCCAGCAGCTACGACGGTGAAAAACTGTTTTTT. This chain connects TRBV5-1 to TRBJ1-4, with D unclear. There are 12 residues in the CDR3. Germline CDR1 reads SGHRS; CDR2 reads YFSETQ. V dropped 3 bases and J dropped 7 bases, with 7 bases sitting between them.

The chain links TRBV2 to TRBJ2-2, with TRBD1 matching over 9 bases. This CDR3 is 13 amino acids long. The germline gives CDR1 SNHLY, CDR2 FYNNEI. V shed 6 bases and J 4 bases; nucleotides not matched to a gene: 0. CDR3 DNA sequence: TGTGCCAGCAGGGGACAGGGCACCGGGGAGCTGTTTTTT. It specifies CASRGQGTGELFF. The full variable domain, in which reference TRBV2 and TRBJ2-2 provide the parts outside the CDR3, is EPEVTQTPSHQVTQMGQEVILRCVPISNHLYFYWYRQILGQKVEFLVSFYNNEISEKSEIFDDQFSVERPDGSNFTLKIRSTKLEDSAMYFCASRGQGTGELFFGEGSRLTVL.

Regarding this clone: One junction end does not reproduce the germline sequence, and a read error may be involved. The chain recombines TRBV6-1 with TRBJ1-2; D is undetermined. CDR1 is MNHNS and CDR2 is SASEGT in the germline V gene. This CDR3 has 12 residues. CDR3 nucleotide sequence: TGTGCCAGCAGTGAATCGCGAAGGACGTGGGCCTTC. This translates into CASSESRRTWAF.

In its sample, this clone was seen once. J is TRBJ1-6 and V is TRBV27; 7 bases are a match to TRBD1. This CDR3 comprises 16 residues. In germline, CDR1 is MNHEY, CDR2 SMNVEV (reference sequence). The ends lost 1 base at V and 10 bases at J; junction bases unmatched: 10. CDR3 protein: CASSLWTGSARSPLHF. Written as DNA, the CDR3 is TGTGCCAGCAGTTTATGGACAGGATCAGCTAGATCACCCCTCCACTTT.

This chain joins TRBV6-6 and TRBJ1-2; tentative D call: TRBD1 (6 bases). The length of the CDR3 is 11 residues. CDR1 and CDR2 from the germline V gene are MNHNY and SVGAGI (reference sequence). Deletions cut 6 bases from V and 5 bases from J, with 7 bases between. The CDR3 protein is CASSTGYGYTF. CDR3 DNA sequence: TGTGCCAGCAGCACAGGGTATGGCTACACCTTC.

The CDR3 DNA sequence: TGTGCCAGCAGTTCGGAGTTGTATCAGTACGAGCAGTACTTC. Its protein product is CASSSELYQYEQYF. The chain has TRBV6-5 and TRBJ2-7, with D uncertain. V was cut by 4 bases and J by 4 bases, with 14 bases left in between. The V gene's germline CDR1 is MNHEY and CDR2 SVGAGI. This CDR3 has 14 residues.

This clone is a singleton in its sample. This chain uses TRBV19 with TRBJ1-1; TRBD1 aligns across 8 bases. The CDR3 totals 14 residues. Germline lookup yields CDR1 LNHDA and CDR2 SQIVND (reference sequence). Unmatched junction bases numbered 9, after V lost 7 bases and J lost 5 bases. CDR3 nucleotide sequence: TGTGCCAGTACCTGGACAGGGTCGGGGACTGAAGCTTTCTTT. Protein: CASTWTGSGTEAFF. Supplemented by reference TRBV19 and TRBJ1-1, the full variable domain reads DGGITQSPKYLFRKEGQNVTLSCEQNLNHDAMYWYRQDPGQGLRLIYYSQIVNDFQKGDIAEGYSVSREKKESFPLTVTSAQKNPTAFYLCASTWTGSGTEAFFGQGTRLTVV.

The rearrangement uses TRBV18 and TRBJ2-7, with D perhaps being TRBD1 or TRBD2 (6 bases each). Germline V gene lookup returns CDR1 KGHSH and CDR2 LQKENI. The CDR3 covers 15 residues. Trimming took 2 bases from V and 5 from J, leaving 16 bases between them. In DNA, the CDR3 is TGTGCCAGCTCACCAATTGTGGTGGGGGGCAACGAGCAGTACTTC. Its translation: CASSPIVVGGNEQYF.

This chain connects TRBV2 to TRBJ2-2, with D possibly matching TRBD1 (6 bases). Trimming pared 6 bases from V and 4 bases from J, leaving 12 bases between. The germline V gene has CDR1 SNHLY and CDR2 FYNNEI. This CDR3 region has 14 residues. The CDR3 region has the DNA TGTGCCAGCAGAGGGGGAAGGGGCACCGGGGAGCTGTTTTTT. Its protein is CASRGGRGTGELFF.

V gene TRBV30 combines with J gene TRBJ1-6; no reliable D call. Germline V gene lookup returns CDR1 GTSNPN and CDR2 SVGIG (reference sequence). This CDR3 region has 15 residues. Trimming took 0 bases from V and 5 from J, leaving 11 bases between them. CDR3: CAWSVSRLDNSPLHF. CDR3 DNA sequence: TGTGCCTGGAGTGTAAGCCGGCTGGATAATTCACCCCTCCACTTT.